This T cell receptor (beta chain) was retrieved from a study of shared clonotypes between healthy human individuals. Only in-frame clones appear in the TCRdb table, and some are missing; sequencing was by immunoSEQ multiplex PCR. The table includes around 1 million clones, around 80% detected once. Germline V gives CDR1 MNHNS, CDR2 SASEGT. This CDR3 comprises 15 residues. Deletions cut 6 bases from V and 2 bases from J, with 14 bases between. The chain has TRBV6-1 and TRBJ2-1, with D tentatively TRBD1 (6 bases). Sequencing used memory CD4+ T cells sorted from blood. Subset noted: CD45RA-negative fraction. This receptor was taken from a man between 18 and 29 years old in good health. This CDR3 reads CASRTGSPAYNEQFF. The CDR3 DNA reads as TGTGCCAGCAGGACAGGTTCTCCCGCCTACAATGAGCAGTTCTTC.